The clone carrying this T cell receptor beta chain occurred once. Other nucleotide sequences from this sample produce the same CDR3. The data are from a study of blood T cell repertoires in COVID-19. In the study overall: Acute-phase and convalescent COVID-19 samples originated in the United States, Italy and Spain. The analysed material was cDNA or gDNA that came from T cells, B-cell-depleted T cells, or PBMCs.

Germline CDR1 SGHRS, CDR2 YFSETQ. The CDR3 is 16 amino acids. The ends lost 2 bases at V and 5 bases at J; junction bases unmatched: 10. Assay: immunoSEQ multiplex PCR; the TCRdb copy retains only in-frame clones and omits some. The sample yields over 85,000 clones, about 83% seen once. The rearrangement uses TRBV5-1 and TRBJ2-3; 8 bases match TRBD1. The sample comprised peripheral blood. This TCR was recovered from a human donor in a cohort sampled during active COVID-19. As DNA, the CDR3 is TGCGCCAGCAGCTTCTTAGGACAGGGTTCAGGAGATACGCAGTATTTT. Translation: CASSFLGQGSGDTQYF.